These T cell receptor beta chains were read from a single sample in a study of T cell responses to AZD1222 COVID-19 vaccine. TCRdb's copy holds only in-frame clones and misses some; the assay was immunoSEQ multiplex PCR. This table holds 100,000 to 150,000 clones, around 85% found once. The material was peripheral blood, obtained 28 days after the second AZD1222 dose. These receptors were collected from an adult who received the AZD1222 COVID-19 vaccine. The CDR3 runs from the conserved cysteine through the conserved F or W. Size values are once, few and many counts, or a class for expanded clones, and some rows have none.

CSVFSGGRGVGELFF	.	TRBV29-1
CASSSTGSSYNEQFF	.	TRBV5-1
CASSLGSLRDTEAFF	once	TRBV5-1
CASSARVGNTEAFF	.	TRBV25-1
CASSGRDSTSTDTQYF	few	TRBV6-1
CATSRAGALAYEQYF	.	TRBV15
CASSGGQGSEETQYF	once	TRBV5-1
CASSYSPGDLYGYTF	.	TRBV6-5
CASSDPGQGNTEAFF	.	TRBV10-1
CASSPLAGGKNTGELFF	.	TRBV14
CASSLRGWAGELFF	.	TRBV5-4
CASSEVAGGTGELFF	.	TRBV2
CASSQTGEYGYTF	.	TRBV6-5
CASTLYTGGNGYTF	.	TRBV2
CASRRTGSNEKLFF	.	TRBV6-5
CSASPFGGGADNEQFF	.	TRBV20-1